The sequence of this T cell receptor beta chain was determined in a study of blood T cell repertoires in COVID-19 (dated by TCRdb to the early 2020s). For the study in its entirety: Collaborator samples came from the United States, Italy and Spain and covered acute and convalescent phases of COVID-19. The prospective study material was composed of cDNA or gDNA derived from T cells, B-cell-depleted T cells, or PBMCs. Deeply sampled blood TCRbeta repertoires from subjects exposed to, actively infected with, or recovered from COVID-19 were included in the dataset. The repertoires were made available in a free public database intended to serve as a resource for research on the immune response to SARS-CoV-2. Samples came from the ongoing ImmuneRACE study (first 160 participants) plus 1,254 subjects from 6 global collaborators. Sample metadata almost always included a de-identified subject ID, COVID-19 status, age in years and sex. Where available, HLA class I and class II types were taken from metadata supplied by the sample provider and were not determined by assay-based typing. General conclusions and limits of the study: How much clinical and demographic metadata was included differed by source and by participant, and the metadata was provided uncurated.

On this clone itself: Its antigen has not been determined. No base quality values were provided; no much bigger clone lies one nucleotide off.

TCRbeta CDR3 regions were amplified from genomic DNA using the immunoSEQ Assay, a bias-controlled multiplex PCR. Per the authors' processing: The number of nucleated cells in each sample was estimated by amplification of reference gene primers within the assay. Sequence reads were collapsed and filtered to measure the absolute abundance of every unique TCRbeta CDR3 rearrangement. Productive Simpson clonality was computed per sample as the square root of Simpson's diversity index over productive rearrangements. TCRdb provides this immuneACCESS table in a form limited to in-frame rearrangements. Some clones are lacking; in checked studies, under half of them reflect an unresolved V gene, and why the rest are absent is not known. V, J and clone size are taken as reported in that table, and D and trimming were inferred from the DNA itself. Counted in this sample were approximately 390,000 clones; 90% of them appeared once. 6.5% of the sample lies in the top ten.

Collaborating institutions collected whole blood in K2EDTA tubes following their own protocols. For TCRbeta analysis, collaborators shipped samples as frozen whole blood, isolated PBMCs, or DNA extracted from either of those sample types. The germline V gene (reference sequence) supplies CDR1 LGHDT and CDR2 YNNKEL. The CDR3 spans 15 residues, from the cysteine through the phenylalanine. The kept DNA is CDR3 alone, 45 bases in frame from the first base. Ends trimmed: V by 1 base, J by 3 bases; bases unmatched to a gene: 3. The material sequenced was peripheral blood. The clonotype was recovered from a man between 18 and 35 years old with active or convalescent COVID-19. This chain joins TRBV3-1 (or the pseudogene TRBV3-2) to TRBJ2-1; TRBD2 fits 7 bases in the junction. The DNA sequence follows: TGTGCCAGCAGCCAAGCTAGCGGAGTCTACAATGAGCAGTTCTTC. Its protein is CASSQASGVYNEQFF.